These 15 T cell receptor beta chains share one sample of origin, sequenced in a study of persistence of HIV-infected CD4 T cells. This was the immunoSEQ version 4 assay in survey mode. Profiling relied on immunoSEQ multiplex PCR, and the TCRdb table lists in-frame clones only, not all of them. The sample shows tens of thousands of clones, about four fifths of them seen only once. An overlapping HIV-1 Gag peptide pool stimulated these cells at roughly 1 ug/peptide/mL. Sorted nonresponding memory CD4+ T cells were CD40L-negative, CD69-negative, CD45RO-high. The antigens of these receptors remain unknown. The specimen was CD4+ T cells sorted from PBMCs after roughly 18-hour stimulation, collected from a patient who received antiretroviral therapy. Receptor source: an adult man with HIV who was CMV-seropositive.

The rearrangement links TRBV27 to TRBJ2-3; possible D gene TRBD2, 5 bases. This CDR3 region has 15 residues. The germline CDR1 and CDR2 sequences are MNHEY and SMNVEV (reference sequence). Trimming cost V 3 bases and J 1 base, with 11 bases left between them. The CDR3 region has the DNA TGTGCCAGCAGTTTCGTGGACTCGCGCACAGATACGCAGTATTTT. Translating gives CASSFVDSRTDTQYF.

The CDR3 loop is CASSPSGQSYTF. The CDR3 DNA reads TGTGCCAGCAGCCCCTCCGGCCAGAGCTACACCTTC. This chain links TRBV3-1 (or the pseudogene TRBV3-2) with TRBJ1-2; no clear D gene. Germline loops: CDR1 LGHDT, CDR2 YNNKEL (reference sequence). Trimming removed 4 bases at V and 9 bases at J, with 12 bases between. The CDR3 loop spans 12 amino acids.

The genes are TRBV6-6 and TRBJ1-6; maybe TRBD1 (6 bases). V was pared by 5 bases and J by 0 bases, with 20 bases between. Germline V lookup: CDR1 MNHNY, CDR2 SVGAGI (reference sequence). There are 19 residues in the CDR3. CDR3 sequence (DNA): TGTGCCAGCAGTCCCAGTACAGGGTCAAGGCGCTCCTATAATTCACCCCTCCACTTT. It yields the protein CASSPSTGSRRSYNSPLHF.

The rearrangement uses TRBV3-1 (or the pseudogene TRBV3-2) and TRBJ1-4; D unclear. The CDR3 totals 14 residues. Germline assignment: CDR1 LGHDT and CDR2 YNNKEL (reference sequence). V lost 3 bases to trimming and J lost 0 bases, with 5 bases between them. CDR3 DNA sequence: TGTGCCAGCAGCCAGGGAACAACTAATGAAAAACTGTTTTTT. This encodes CASSQGTTNEKLFF.

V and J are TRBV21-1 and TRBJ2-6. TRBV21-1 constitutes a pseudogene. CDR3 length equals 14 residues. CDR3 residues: CASTPPPGANVLTF. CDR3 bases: TGTGCCAGCACCCCCCCGCCTGGGGCCAACGTCCTGACTTTC.

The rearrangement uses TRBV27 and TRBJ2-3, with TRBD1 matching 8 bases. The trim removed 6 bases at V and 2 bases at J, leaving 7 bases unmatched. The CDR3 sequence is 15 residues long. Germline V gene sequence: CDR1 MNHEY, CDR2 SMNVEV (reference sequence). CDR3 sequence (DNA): TGTGCCAGCAGGTTGACAGGGGCGATCACAGATACGCAGTATTTT. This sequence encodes CASRLTGAITDTQYF.

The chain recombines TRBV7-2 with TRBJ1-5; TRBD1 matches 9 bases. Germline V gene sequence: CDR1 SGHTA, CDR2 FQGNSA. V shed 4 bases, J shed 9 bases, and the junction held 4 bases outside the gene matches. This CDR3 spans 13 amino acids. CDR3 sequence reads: CASSSGQGRPQHF. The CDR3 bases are TGTGCCAGCAGCTCCGGACAGGGGAGGCCCCAGCATTTT.

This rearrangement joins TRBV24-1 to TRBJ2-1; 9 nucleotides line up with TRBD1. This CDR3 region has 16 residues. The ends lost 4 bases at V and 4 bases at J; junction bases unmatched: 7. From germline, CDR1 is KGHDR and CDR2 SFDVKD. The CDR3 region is CATSDAGTGSYNEQFF. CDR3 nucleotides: TGTGCCACCAGTGACGCCGGGACAGGGAGTTACAATGAGCAGTTCTTC.

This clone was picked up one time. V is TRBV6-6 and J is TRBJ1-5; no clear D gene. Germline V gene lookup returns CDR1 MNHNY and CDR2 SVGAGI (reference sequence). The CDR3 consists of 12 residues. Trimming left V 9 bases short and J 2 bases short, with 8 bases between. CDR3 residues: CASAVGNQPQHF. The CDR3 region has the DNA TGTGCCAGTGCAGTAGGCAATCAGCCCCAGCATTTT.

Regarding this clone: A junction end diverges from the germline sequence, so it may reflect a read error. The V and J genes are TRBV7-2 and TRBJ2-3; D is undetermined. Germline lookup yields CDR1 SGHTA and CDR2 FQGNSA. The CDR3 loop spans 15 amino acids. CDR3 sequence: CASRLQLSRTDTQYF. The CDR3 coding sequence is TGTGCCAGCCGCTTACAGTTATCTCGCACAGATACGCAGTATTTT.

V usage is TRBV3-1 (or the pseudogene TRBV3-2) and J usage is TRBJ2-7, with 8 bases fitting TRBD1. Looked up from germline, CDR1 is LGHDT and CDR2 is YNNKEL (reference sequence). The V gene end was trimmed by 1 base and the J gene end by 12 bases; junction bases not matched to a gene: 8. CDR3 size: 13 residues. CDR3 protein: CASSQGAGTGMYF. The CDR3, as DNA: TGTGCCAGCAGCCAAGGGGCGGGGACAGGAATGTACTTC.

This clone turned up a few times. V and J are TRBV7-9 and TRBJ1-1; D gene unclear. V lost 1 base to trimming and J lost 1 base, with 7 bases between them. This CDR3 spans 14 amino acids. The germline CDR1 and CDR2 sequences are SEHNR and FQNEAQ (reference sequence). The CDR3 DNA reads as TGTGCCAGCAGCTTAGAATTTTCGAACACTGAAGCTTTCTTT. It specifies CASSLEFSNTEAFF. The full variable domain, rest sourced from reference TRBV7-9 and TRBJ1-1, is DTGVSQNPRHKITKRGQNVTFRCDPISEHNRLYWYRQTLGQGPEFLTYFQNEAQLEKSRLLSDRFSAERPKGSFSTLEIQRTEQGDSAMYLCASSLEFSNTEAFFGQGTRLTVV.

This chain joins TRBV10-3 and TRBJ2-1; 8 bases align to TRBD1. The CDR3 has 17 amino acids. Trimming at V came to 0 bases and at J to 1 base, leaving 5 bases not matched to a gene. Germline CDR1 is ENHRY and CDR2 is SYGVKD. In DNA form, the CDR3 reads TGTGCCATCAGTGAGTCGTCAGGGGGCGAATCCTACAATGAGCAGTTCTTC. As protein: CAISESSGGESYNEQFF.

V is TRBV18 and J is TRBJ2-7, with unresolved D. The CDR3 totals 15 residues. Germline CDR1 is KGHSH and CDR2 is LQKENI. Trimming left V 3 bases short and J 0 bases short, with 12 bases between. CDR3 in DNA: TGTGCCAGCTCACCTGGGGAAAGCAGCTCCTACGAGCAGTACTTC. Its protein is CASSPGESSSYEQYF. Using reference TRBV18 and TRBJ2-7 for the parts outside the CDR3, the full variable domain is NAGVMQNPRHLVRRRGQEARLRCSPMKGHSHVYWYRQLPEEGLKFMVYLQKENIIDESGMPKERFSAEFPKEGPSILRIQQVVRGDSAAYFCASSPGESSSYEQYFGPGTRLTVT.

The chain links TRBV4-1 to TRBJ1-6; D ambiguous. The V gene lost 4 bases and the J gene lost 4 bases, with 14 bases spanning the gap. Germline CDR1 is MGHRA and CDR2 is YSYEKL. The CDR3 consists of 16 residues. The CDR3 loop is CASSPERGYYNSPLHF. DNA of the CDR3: TGCGCCAGCAGCCCCGAACGTGGATATTATAATTCACCCCTCCACTTT.